These T cell receptor beta chains were read from a single sample in a study of cytomegalovirus exposure and HLA in healthy donors. Only in-frame clones appear in the TCRdb table, and some are missing; sequencing was by immunoSEQ multiplex PCR. This sample has roughly 120,000 clones; approximately 80% occur once, and the top ten carry approximately 5%. Sequencing was carried out using PBMCs. The receptors derive from a man aged 45-65 years in good health and CMV-seropositive. Each CDR3 is given with its conserved first and last residue. The D gene is left open where the match is weak. Only some rows state a clone size, as once, few, many or a class for expanded clones.

J,length,V,size,D,CDR3,DNA
TRBJ1-2,14,TRBV27,-,-,CASSLFGVGYGYTF,TGTGCCAGCAGTTTATTCGGGGTCGGCTATGGCTACACCTTC
TRBJ2-3,15,TRBV5-4,-,TRBD2,CASSASGGSTDTQYF,TGTGCCAGCAGCGCAAGCGGGGGGAGCACAGATACGCAGTATTTT
TRBJ2-7,14,TRBV9,-,TRBD2,CASSVGGGVDEQYF,TGTGCCAGCAGCGTAGGGGGAGGGGTGGACGAGCAGTACTTC
TRBJ1-2,13,TRBV7-2,-,-,CASSKDSIYGYTF,TGTGCCAGCAGTAAGGACAGCATCTATGGCTACACCTTC
TRBJ1-1,18,TRBV4-1,-,-,CASSQDSHPRSPNTEAFF,TGCGCCAGCAGCCAAGATAGTCACCCACGAAGCCCTAACACTGAAGCTTTCTTT
TRBJ2-3,18,TRBV7-2,-,TRBD2,CASSLSPGLAGSTDTQYF,TGTGCCAGCAGCTTAAGCCCAGGACTAGCGGGAAGCACAGATACGCAGTATTTT
TRBJ2-1,15,TRBV2,-,-,CASSEGRVGNNEQFF,TGTGCCAGCAGTGAAGGCCGGGTGGGTAACAATGAGCAGTTCTTC
TRBJ2-2,15,TRBV9,-,-,CASSPLGVETGELFF,TGTGCCAGCAGCCCCTTAGGGGTTGAGACCGGGGAGCTGTTTTTT
TRBJ2-5,12,TRBV5-1,few,-,CASSFLLETQYF,TGCGCCAGCAGTTTTCTTTTAGAGACCCAGTACTTC
TRBJ2-1,14,TRBV27,-,TRBD2,CASGTSGAWDEQFF,TGTGCCAGCGGGACTAGCGGGGCTTGGGATGAGCAGTTCTTC
TRBJ1-6,14,TRBV6-6,-,-,CASSASGLNSPLHF,TGTGCCAGCAGCGCGTCCGGACTTAATTCACCCCTCCACTTT
TRBJ1-1,14,TRBV29-1,-,TRBD1,CSVEDATGFTEAFF,TGCAGCGTTGAAGACGCGACAGGGTTCACTGAAGCTTTCTTT
TRBJ1-5,16,TRBV2,-,-,CASCPITGLGNQPQHF,TGTGCCAGCTGTCCCATCACAGGGCTTGGCAATCAGCCCCAGCATTTT
TRBJ1-6,14,TRBV19,-,TRBD1,CASSATGGDSPLHF,TGTGCCAGTAGTGCCACAGGGGGCGATTCACCCCTCCACTTT
TRBJ1-6,14,TRBV18,-,TRBD1,CASSVSRGQSPLHF,TGTGCCAGCTCAGTATCGCGGGGACAGTCGCCCCTCCACTTT
TRBJ2-2,19,TRBV5-1,-,TRBD2,CASSLMRTSGGGNTGELFF,TGCGCCAGCAGCTTGATGCGGACTAGCGGGGGAGGGAACACCGGGGAGCTGTTTTTT
TRBJ2-1,13,TRBV6-1,once,TRBD1,CASRETGDNEQFF,TGTGCCAGCAGGGAGACAGGGGACAATGAGCAGTTCTTC
TRBJ2-2,16,TRBV4-1,-,-,CASSPEAGYDTGELFF,TGCGCCAGCAGCCCAGAGGCGGGATACGACACCGGGGAGCTGTTTTTT
TRBJ1-6,14,TRBV30,-,-,CAWSRGGDNSPLHF,TGTGCCTGGAGTAGGGGAGGGGATAATTCGCCCCTCCACTTT
TRBJ1-1,14,TRBV5-5,-,TRBD1,CASSSSPDRSEAFF,TGTGCCAGCAGCTCATCCCCGGACAGGAGCGAAGCTTTCTTT
TRBJ2-2,17,TRBV2,-,TRBD1,CASSERQGGRLTGELFF,TGTGCCAGCAGTGAACGACAGGGGGGACGGTTGACCGGGGAGCTGTTTTTT
TRBJ1-5,14,TRBV29-1,-,-,CSVSQGLSNQPQHF,TGCAGCGTCAGCCAGGGTCTTAGCAATCAGCCCCAGCATTTT
TRBJ1-5,16,TRBV4-1,-,TRBD1,CASSQEGQKDGQPQHF,TGCGCCAGCAGCCAAGAGGGACAGAAGGATGGTCAGCCCCAGCATTTT
TRBJ2-5,13,TRBV7-6,-,-,CASSLAYQETQYF,TGTGCCAGCAGCTTAGCCTACCAAGAGACCCAGTACTTC
TRBJ2-1,15,TRBV6-1,-,TRBD1,CASSVDRASYNEQFF,TGTGCCAGCAGTGTGGACAGGGCTTCCTACAATGAGCAGTTCTTC
TRBJ1-1,13,TRBV29-1,-,TRBD1,CSVGQGDTTEAFF,TGCAGCGTTGGACAGGGCGATACCACTGAAGCTTTCTTT
TRBJ2-7,13,TRBV10-3,-,-,CAISAMTGYEQYF,TGTGCCATCAGTGCAATGACGGGCTACGAGCAGTACTTC
TRBJ1-6,14,TRBV25-1,-,-,CASSPGGRNSPLHF,TGTGCCAGCAGCCCCGGGGGGAGGAATTCACCCCTCCACTTT